This is a list of T cell receptor beta chains from one sample in a study of cytomegalovirus exposure and HLA in healthy donors. Clones were sequenced by immunoSEQ multiplex PCR, and TCRdb holds only the in-frame ones, with some missing. The sample shows 90,000 to 150,000 clones, 73% of them seen only once. The sample was PBMCs. The receptors were gathered from a woman aged 40-49 years in good health and CMV-seronegative. Both conserved end residues are part of each CDR3. Fields, in order: clone size, J gene, V gene, D gene, CDR3 DNA, CDR3 protein. D genes are given only for firm matches. Where a row states a size, it is once, few, many or the class of an expanded clone; other rows omit it.

>.|TRBJ1-5|TRBV28|TRBD1
TGTGCCAGCAGTTTAGGGGACAGGCGCAATCAGCCCCAGCATTTT
CASSLGDRRNQPQHF
>.|TRBJ1-6|TRBV4-3|.
TGCGCCAGCAGCCAAGATGCGTCAAATTCACCCCTCCACTTT
CASSQDASNSPLHF
>.|TRBJ2-7|TRBV10-3|.
TGTGCCATCAGTGAGTCTCTAGCTGGAGGCCACGAGCAGTACTTC
CAISESLAGGHEQYF
>.|TRBJ2-7|TRBV28|.
TGTGCCAGCAGGAGCTGGGCAGCCCCCTACGAGCAGTACTTC
CASRSWAAPYEQYF
>few|TRBJ2-6|TRBV6-5|TRBD1
TGTGCCAGCAGTTATGAAGGGGGCACAGGGGCCAACGTCCTGACTTTC
CASSYEGGTGANVLTF
>once|TRBJ2-4|TRBV27|.
TGTGCCAGCAGCTCGGGGGCAGGGGGTAAAAACATTCAGTACTTC
CASSSGAGGKNIQYF
>.|TRBJ2-5|TRBV7-9|.
TGTTCCAGCCACTCCTCCGGGGTAGGATCCGAGACCCAGTACTTC
CSSHSSGVGSETQYF
>.|TRBJ1-1|TRBV28|TRBD1
TGTGCCAGCGGCCGACAGGGGATGAACACTGAAGCTTTCTTT
CASGRQGMNTEAFF
>.|TRBJ2-2|TRBV5-1|TRBD2
TGCGCCAGCAGCAGTACCGGGACTAGCGGGAGTGGGTCCCTGTTTTTT
CASSSTGTSGSGSLFF
>.|TRBJ2-1|TRBV5-1|TRBD1
TGCGCCAGCAGCGACACGGGACAGGGGTCTAATGAGCAGTTCTTC
CASSDTGQGSNEQFF
>.|TRBJ2-5|TRBV7-2|.
TGTGCCAGCAGCCCCCGACTAGGCGTTGGGGAGACCCAGTACTTC
CASSPRLGVGETQYF
>few|TRBJ1-5|TRBV18|TRBD1
TGTGCCAGCTCACCAAGGCAGGGGGCGGGTCAGCCCCAGCATTTT
CASSPRQGAGQPQHF
>.|TRBJ2-7|TRBV9|.
TGTGCCAGCAGCCCCCCGACCCGCGGGGAGCAGTACTTC
CASSPPTRGEQYF
>.|TRBJ2-7|TRBV5-4|.
TGTGCCAGCAGCTTGAAGGGAGTGCCGTACGAGCAGTACTTC
CASSLKGVPYEQYF
>.|TRBJ1-2|TRBV28|TRBD1
TGTGCCAGCAGTTTGGGGACAGTAGTCTATGGCTACACCTTC
CASSLGTVVYGYTF
>.|TRBJ2-1|TRBV12-5|.
TGTGCTAGTGGTTTGGTATCGGGCAATGAGCAGTTCTTC
CASGLVSGNEQFF
>.|TRBJ1-1|TRBV9|.
TGTGCGTCACGGGGGGTCGACACTGAAGCTTTCTTT
CASRGVDTEAFF
>.|TRBJ2-5|TRBV18|.
TGTGCCAGCTCACTTTCGGAAGAGACCCAGTACTTC
CASSLSEETQYF
>few|TRBJ1-2|TRBV7-2|.
TGTGCCAGCAGCTTAGATTTCGGAGCAACACCCAACTATGGCTACACCTTC
CASSLDFGATPNYGYTF
>.|TRBJ1-2|TRBV29-1|TRBD1
TGCAGCGTTGAAGCAGGGGGCGGTTGGTATGGCTACACCTTC
CSVEAGGGWYGYTF
>once|TRBJ1-4|TRBV5-6|.
TGTGCCAGCAGCTTGGCTGGGAGCGAAAAACTGTTTTTT
CASSLAGSEKLFF
>.|TRBJ1-2|TRBV4-2|TRBD1
TGTGCCAGCAGCCAAGAAGGACAGGGGCATGGCTACACCTTC
CASSQEGQGHGYTF
>.|TRBJ2-1|TRBV27|TRBD2
TGTGCCAGCAGTTCCCCGAGGACTAGCGGTTACAATGAGCAGTTCTTC
CASSSPRTSGYNEQFF
>.|TRBJ1-6|TRBV6-1|.
TGTGCCAGCAGTGAGAGGACACCTTATAATTCACCCCTCCACTTT
CASSERTPYNSPLHF
>.|TRBJ2-7|TRBV11-2|.
TGTGCCAGCAGCTTAGATTTTAAAAGGGGTCTACCCCGTTTTTCCGAGCAGTACTTC
CASSLDFKRGLPRFSEQYF
>.|TRBJ1-2|TRBV5-6|TRBD1
TGTGCCAGCAGCTTAGATGGGAAGGGGGCGGACTATGGCTACACCTTC
CASSLDGKGADYGYTF
>.|TRBJ2-1|TRBV9|.
TGTGCCAGCAGCACACGCAACCAACTTTTGCCGGACCTTAGGAGGGCCTACAATGAGCAGTTCTTC
CASSTRNQLLPDLRRAYNEQFF
>.|TRBJ2-2|TRBV18|TRBD1
TGTGCCAGCTCACCTCCAGGGGGCCGCACCGGGGAGCTGTTTTTT
CASSPPGGRTGELFF
>.|TRBJ1-5|TRBV19|.
TGTGCCAGTACCAATCAGCCAGGGGTCAATCAGCCCCAGCATTTT
CASTNQPGVNQPQHF
>.|TRBJ2-7|TRBV4-2|TRBD2
TGTGCCAGCAGCCAGGAGACTAGCGGGGGAACCTACGAGCAGTACTTC
CASSQETSGGTYEQYF
>.|TRBJ2-1|TRBV18|TRBD1
TGTGCCAGCTCACCGGGACAGCGAAACAATGAGCAGTTCTTC
CASSPGQRNNEQFF
>.|TRBJ2-3|TRBV4-2|TRBD2
TGTGCCAGCAGCCAAGTACTAGCGGGGGGAGCCGGGGATACGCAGTATTTT
CASSQVLAGGAGDTQYF
>.|TRBJ1-2|TRBV27|TRBD1
TGTGCCAGCAGTTTAGGAGGGGGCGATGGCTACACCTTC
CASSLGGGDGYTF
>.|TRBJ2-3|TRBV10-3|TRBD2
TGTGCCATCAGTGAGGGACTAGCCTCAGATACGCAGTATTTT
CAISEGLASDTQYF
>once|TRBJ2-5|TRBV13|.
TGTGCCAGCAGCCCAGGAGCGGCCGGGGGGACCCAGTACTTC
CASSPGAAGGTQYF
>.|TRBJ2-1|TRBV18|.
TGTGCCAGCTCACCCGAACAGGGCCATGAGCAGTTCTTC
CASSPEQGHEQFF
>.|TRBJ2-5|TRBV9|.
TGTGCCAGCAGCCCCGTGAGACAAGAGACCCAGTACTTC
CASSPVRQETQYF
>.|TRBJ2-2|TRBV5-1|TRBD2
TGCGCCAGCACCCGCGGGGGGGAGGACGGCACCGGGGAGCTGTTTTTT
CASTRGGEDGTGELFF
>.|TRBJ1-5|TRBV25-1|.
TGTGCCAGCAGTGAAGGCCGGGACTTTAATAGCAATCAGCCCCAGCATTTT
CASSEGRDFNSNQPQHF
>.|TRBJ2-1|TRBV4-1|.
TGCGCCAGCAGCGATGGACTACAAGCCTACAATGAGCAGTTCTTC
CASSDGLQAYNEQFF
>.|TRBJ2-1|TRBV7-8|.
TGTGCCAGCAGCTTAGCGCCCACCCCGGTCAATGAGCAGTTCTTC
CASSLAPTPVNEQFF
>.|TRBJ1-5|TRBV7-9|.
TGTGCCAGCAGCGGGGGGGCGCACAATCAGCCCCAGCATTTT
CASSGGAHNQPQHF
>.|TRBJ2-3|TRBV5-1|TRBD2
TGCGCCAGCAGCTTCACTAGCGGGGGGGCTTCCACAGATACGCAGTATTTT
CASSFTSGGASTDTQYF
>.|TRBJ2-5|TRBV19|TRBD2
TGTGCCAGTAGTATGAGGAGGAGCGGGGGGGCAGAGACCCAGTACTTC
CASSMRRSGGAETQYF
>few|TRBJ2-7|TRBV18|TRBD1
TGTGCCAGCTCACCACTCGAGGCGGGACAGGGGAACGAGCAGTACTTC
CASSPLEAGQGNEQYF
>once|TRBJ2-7|TRBV11-1|.
TGTGCCAGCAGCTCAACCGGGGTGACGGTGGAGCAGTACTTC
CASSSTGVTVEQYF
>.|TRBJ2-1|TRBV27|TRBD2
TGTGCCAGCAGTTTTAGCGGGGTGATCGTAAATGAGCAGTTCTTC
CASSFSGVIVNEQFF
>.|TRBJ2-7|TRBV30|.
TGTGCCTGGAGTTTGGGGGGATGGGGTGGGAACCACGAGCAGTACTTC
CAWSLGGWGGNHEQYF
>.|TRBJ2-1|TRBV2|TRBD2
TGTGCCAGCAGTGGACTAGCGGGGAATGAGCAGTTCTTC
CASSGLAGNEQFF
>.|TRBJ2-1|TRBV5-4|TRBD2
TGTGCCAGCAGCTTGGGGTACAGCGGGAGTTCCAATGAGCAGTTCTTC
CASSLGYSGSSNEQFF
>few|TRBJ2-6|TRBV4-3|TRBD1
TGCGCCAGCAGCCAGAAGACAGGGTCTGGGGCCAACGTCCTGACTTTC
CASSQKTGSGANVLTF